Each of the 28 T cell receptor beta chains below was sequenced from the same sample in a study of T cell responses to AZD1222 COVID-19 vaccine. Profiled with immunoSEQ multiplex PCR; TCRdb holds only in-frame clones, not every one. The data show under 150,000 clones, roughly 92% seen once. Material: peripheral blood, obtained 28 days after the second AZD1222 dose. The receptors come from an adult who received the AZD1222 COVID-19 vaccine.

The chain employs TRBV18 and TRBJ1-6; D might be TRBD1 (5 bases). Trimming took off 3 bases at V and 0 bases at J, with 9 bases between the two ends. The CDR3 covers 16 residues. The germline gives CDR1 KGHSH, CDR2 LQKENI. The CDR3 nucleotides read TGTGCCAGCTCACCTGGGGCGAGCTCCTATAATTCACCCCTCCACTTT. Translation: CASSPGASSYNSPLHF.

The rearrangement joins TRBV6-1 to TRBJ2-2; TRBD1 agrees at 7 bases. The junction had 12 bases not matched to a gene; V was cut back by 3 bases and J by 2 bases. The CDR3 is made up of 18 amino acids. In germline, CDR1 is MNHNS, CDR2 SASEGT. The DNA for the CDR3 is TGTGCCAGCAGTGATAAATTCCCCGGGACAGCAAACACCGGGGAGCTGTTTTTT. This codes for CASSDKFPGTANTGELFF.

This chain connects TRBV20-1 to TRBJ1-4; D gene ambiguous. The CDR3 length is 10 residues. Germline values: CDR1 DFQATT, CDR2 SNEGSKA (reference sequence). V dropped 4 bases and J dropped 6 bases, with 3 bases sitting between them. CDR3 protein: CSATDEKLFF. The CDR3 DNA reads as TGCAGTGCTACGGATGAAAAACTGTTTTTT.

The chain combines TRBV19 with TRBJ2-5, with D perhaps matching TRBD1 (5 bases). Germline CDR1 and CDR2: LNHDA and SQIVND (reference sequence). This CDR3 comprises 15 residues. The germline V and J ends were trimmed by 1 base and 6 bases, with 15 bases remaining between them. CDR3 bases: TGTGCCAGTAGTATAGCTCTGACAGTTCCGAAGACCCAGTACTTC. This codes for CASSIALTVPKTQYF.

This chain joins TRBV4-3 and TRBJ2-2, with 7 nucleotides matching TRBD1. Losses at the gene ends were 4 bases for V and 1 base for J; bases not matched to a gene: 6. Germline V gene sequence: CDR1 LGHNA, CDR2 YSLEER. The CDR3 is made up of 16 amino acids. The CDR3 here is CASSPGPGGNTGELFF. As DNA, the CDR3 is TGCGCCAGCAGCCCCGGGCCAGGGGGGAACACCGGGGAGCTGTTTTTT.

This chain joins TRBV7-2 and TRBJ1-2; D unresolved. The CDR3 loop spans 14 amino acids. Germline assignment: CDR1 SGHTA and CDR2 FQGNSA. V lost 2 bases and J 5 bases, leaving 12 bases between the germline ends. CDR3: CASSLTRGTYGYTF. In nucleotides, the CDR3 is TGTGCCAGCAGCTTAACTCGGGGAACATATGGCTACACCTTC.

The chain carries TRBV12-3 or TRBV12-4 and TRBJ1-5; D not resolved. V lost 5 bases to trimming and J lost 3 bases, with 5 bases between them. This CDR3 region has 12 residues. CDR3 amino acids: CASSPFNQPQHF. In DNA form, the CDR3 reads TGTGCCAGCAGTCCGTTCAATCAGCCCCAGCATTTT.

This chain connects TRBV6-5 to TRBJ1-1; unclear D gene. V was trimmed by 5 bases and J by 0 bases, leaving 10 bases between them. Per the germline V gene, CDR1 is MNHEY and CDR2 is SVGAGI. This CDR3 has 14 amino acids. The CDR3 sequence is CASSPRSLNTEAFF. CDR3 bases: TGTGCCAGCAGTCCCCGGTCCCTGAACACTGAAGCTTTCTTT.

The chain is built from TRBV4-2 and TRBJ1-3; 9 nucleotides match TRBD1. V dropped 3 bases and J dropped 4; count of bases not matched to a gene: 7. Germline CDR1 is LGHNA and CDR2 is YNFKEQ. CDR3 length: 16 residues. CDR3 bases: TGTGCCAGCAGCCACAACACAGGGGGCGTAGGAAACACCATATATTTT. Translating it yields CASSHNTGGVGNTIYF.

This chain joins TRBV24-1 and TRBJ1-2; D call uncertain. Germline V gene data show CDR1 as KGHDR and CDR2 as SFDVKD. The CDR3 totals 12 residues. V shed 3 bases and J shed 8 bases, with 9 bases lying between them. Here the CDR3 reads CATSDPLRGYTF. CDR3 bases: TGTGCCACCAGTGATCCTCTGCGGGGCTACACCTTC.

V gene TRBV3-1 (or the pseudogene TRBV3-2) combines with J gene TRBJ2-1, with 9 bases aligning to TRBD2. V dropped 0 bases and J dropped 8; count of bases not matched to a gene: 8. The V gene's germline CDR1 is LGHDT and CDR2 YNNKEL (reference sequence). This CDR3 contains 16 residues. As DNA, the CDR3 is TGTGCCAGCAGCCAAGAAGCGGGAGGACTGGTCCATGAGCAGTTCTTC. Translation gives CASSQEAGGLVHEQFF.

This CDR3 reads CASSSEGASGNTIYF. In nucleotides, the CDR3 is TGTGCCAGCAGCTCCGAGGGGGCTTCTGGAAACACCATATATTTT. The rearrangement uses TRBV5-4 and TRBJ1-3, with TRBD1 matching 7 bases. CDR1 is SGHNT and CDR2 is YYREEE in the germline V gene (reference sequence). There are 15 residues in the CDR3. V lost 3 bases, J lost 1 base, and 4 bases stayed unmatched.

The rearrangement joins TRBV5-5 to TRBJ1-4; maybe TRBD1 (6 bases). V shed 6 bases and J shed 0 bases, with 18 bases lying between them. The CDR3 extends over 17 amino acids. Germline assignment: CDR1 SGHKS and CDR2 YYEKEE (reference sequence). The CDR3 DNA sequence: TGTGCCAGCACCCAGGGGCAGCCGACGGCAACTAATGAAAAACTGTTTTTT. Protein product: CASTQGQPTATNEKLFF.

The chain has TRBV3-1 (or the pseudogene TRBV3-2) and TRBJ2-7; tentative D call: TRBD1 (5 bases). The CDR3 covers 14 residues. V lost 6 bases and J lost 3, with 15 bases in between. Germline loops: CDR1 LGHDT, CDR2 YNNKEL (reference sequence). Written as DNA, the CDR3 is TGTGCCAGCAGTAAGACCAGGGTTAGCTACGAGCAGTACTTC. This sequence encodes CASSKTRVSYEQYF.

The V gene is TRBV25-1, the J gene TRBJ1-1; D gene uncertain. This CDR3 contains 11 residues. The germline V and J ends were trimmed by 5 bases and 10 bases, with 11 bases remaining between them. Per the germline V gene, CDR1 is MGHDK and CDR2 is SYGVNS. The CDR3 reads CASSRGSGAFF. CDR3 DNA sequence: TGTGCCAGCAGTAGAGGGTCAGGAGCTTTCTTT.

The rearrangement links TRBV28 to TRBJ2-6, with D tentatively TRBD2 (6 bases). Germline CDR1 reads MDHEN; CDR2 reads SYDVKM. This CDR3 is 15 amino acids long. V was cut by 5 bases and J by 0 bases, with 8 bases left in between. The CDR3 loop reads CASSLGGSGANVLTF. The CDR3 nucleotides read TGTGCCAGCAGTCTGGGGGGCTCTGGGGCCAACGTCCTGACTTTC. The full variable domain, in which reference TRBV28 and TRBJ2-6 provide the parts outside the CDR3, is DVKVTQSSRYLVKRTGEKVFLECVQDMDHENMFWYRQDPGLGLRLIYFSYDVKMKEKGDIPEGYSVSREKKERFSLILESASTNQTSMYLCASSLGGSGANVLTFGAGSRLTVL.

The V call is TRBV18, the J call TRBJ1-2; 9 nucleotides match TRBD1. The CDR3 is 13 amino acids. With V trimmed by 4 bases and J by 5 bases, 2 bases remained unmatched. From germline, CDR1 is KGHSH and CDR2 LQKENI. The CDR3 is CASSLDRGYGYTF. The CDR3 DNA is TGTGCCAGCTCACTCGACAGGGGGTATGGCTACACCTTC. The complete variable domain, with remaining parts taken from reference TRBV18 and TRBJ1-2, reads NAGVMQNPRHLVRRRGQEARLRCSPMKGHSHVYWYRQLPEEGLKFMVYLQKENIIDESGMPKERFSAEFPKEGPSILRIQQVVRGDSAAYFCASSLDRGYGYTFGSGTRLTVV.

The V call is TRBV30, the J call TRBJ2-7, with a tentative D call TRBD2 (6 bases). V was cut by 2 bases and J by 0 bases, with 8 bases left in between. The germline gives CDR1 GTSNPN, CDR2 SVGIG (reference sequence). The CDR3 spans 13 residues. CDR3 in amino acids: CAWSSGSSYEQYV. CDR3 bases: TGTGCCTGGAGTTCCGGGAGCTCCTACGAGCAGTACGTC.

This clone has more than one count but fewer than ten. The same CDR3 can be traced to other DNA sequences in this sample. This sequence joins TRBV29-1 and TRBJ1-2; D remains ambiguous. Germline V CDR1 and CDR2: SQVTM, ANQGSEA. The CDR3 is 13 residues long. V was cut by 2 bases and J by 2 bases, with 9 bases left in between. CDR3 nucleotide sequence: TGCAGCGTTGAAAGCGGCAGCAACTATGGCTACACCTTC. This gives the protein CSVESGSNYGYTF. The entire variable domain, with the rest obtained from reference TRBV29-1 and TRBJ1-2, is as follows: SAVISQKPSRDICQRGTSLTIQCQVDSQVTMMFWYRQQPGQSLTLIATANQGSEATYESGFVIDKFPISRPNLTFSTLTVSNMSPEDSSIYLCSVESGSNYGYTFGSGTRLTVV.

The chain recombines TRBV27 with TRBJ1-1; D gene ambiguous. The V end was cut by 7 bases, the J end by 0 bases, with 15 bases between. Looked up from germline, CDR1 is MNHEY and CDR2 is SMNVEV (reference sequence). The CDR3 runs to 15 residues. CDR3 loop: CASNFKDSLNTEAFF. The CDR3 DNA sequence: TGTGCCAGCAATTTCAAGGACTCCCTGAACACTGAAGCTTTCTTT.

The chain has TRBV5-4 and TRBJ1-4, with TRBD1 matching over 12 bases. The CDR3 loop spans 16 amino acids. V shed 0 bases, J shed 11 bases, and the junction held 8 bases outside the gene matches. Germline loops: CDR1 SGHNT, CDR2 YYREEE (reference sequence). Written as DNA, the CDR3 is TGTGCCAGCAGCTTGGAGTTGGGACAGGGGGCTCGGAAACTGTTTTTT. This translates into CASSLELGQGARKLFF. Drawing the rest from reference TRBV5-4 and TRBJ1-4, the complete variable domain is ETGVTQSPTHLIKTRGQQVTLRCSSQSGHNTVSWYQQALGQGPQFIFQYYREEENGRGNFPPRFSGLQFPNYSSELNVNALELDDSALYLCASSLELGQGARKLFFGSGTQLSVL.

This clone was observed once. The rearrangement links TRBV28 to TRBJ1-4; weak D call: TRBD1 (6 bases). Trimming cost V 8 bases and J 8 bases, with 21 bases left between them. There are 15 residues in the CDR3. Germline loops: CDR1 MDHEN, CDR2 SYDVKM. CDR3: CASGEVGRGPEKLFF. The DNA of the CDR3 is TGTGCCAGCGGAGAGGTGGGCAGGGGTCCCGAAAAACTGTTTTTT.

To note about this clone: A read error may account for a junction end that differs from germline. The V call is TRBV2, the J call TRBJ2-2; TRBD2 aligns across 9 bases. CDR1 is SNHLY and CDR2 is FYNNEI in the germline V gene. The CDR3 loop spans 15 amino acids. CDR3 residues: CASREAGGGTGELFF. CDR3 nucleotide sequence: TGTGCCAGCAGAGAAGCGGGAGGAGGAACCGGGGAGCTGTTTTTT.

This clone was counted a few times. The rearrangement uses TRBV19 and TRBJ2-2; 8 bases are shared with TRBD2. Germline CDR1 reads LNHDA; CDR2 reads SQIVND (reference sequence). J lost 0 bases, V lost 5 bases, and 5 bases had no gene match. This CDR3 comprises 16 residues. CDR3 in amino acids: CASSGGTSPNTGELFF. CDR3 nucleotide sequence: TGTGCCAGTAGTGGAGGGACTAGTCCGAACACCGGGGAGCTGTTTTTT.

This chain connects TRBV15 to TRBJ1-2; no definite D call. V was clipped by 3 bases and J by 1 base, with 12 bases between them. The CDR3 contains 15 residues. The V gene's germline CDR1 is LNHNV and CDR2 YYDKDF (reference sequence). The CDR3 nucleotides read TGTGCCACCAGCAGTCCGGCCGATGGTAACTATGGCTACACCTTC. The encoded protein is CATSSPADGNYGYTF.

CDR3 region: CASSLNPPGQGVEQYF. The CDR3 nucleotides are TGCGCCAGCAGCTTGAACCCCCCGGGACAGGGGGTCGAGCAGTACTTC. This chain connects TRBV5-1 to TRBJ2-7; TRBD1 agrees at 11 bases. V lost 1 base, J lost 6 bases, and 9 bases stayed unmatched. Germline V gene sequence: CDR1 SGHRS, CDR2 YFSETQ. The CDR3 length is 16 residues. Full variable domain (outside the CDR3, taken from reference TRBV5-1 and TRBJ2-7): KAGVTQTPRYLIKTRGQQVTLSCSPISGHRSVSWYQQTPGQGLQFLFEYFSETQRNKGNFPGRFSGRQFSNSRSEMNVSTLELGDSALYLCASSLNPPGQGVEQYFGPGTRLTVT.

The CDR3 nucleotides are TGTGCCAGCAGTGCCCCACGGAATGTTGGCACCGGGGAGCTGTTTTTT. This encodes CASSAPRNVGTGELFF. The J gene is TRBJ2-2, the V gene TRBV2, with D hard to call. V lost 4 bases and J 4 bases, leaving 16 bases between the germline ends. Germline values: CDR1 SNHLY, CDR2 FYNNEI. CDR3 length: 16 amino acids.

This clone turned up a few times. This sequence joins TRBV7-9 and TRBJ1-1; D call uncertain. Germline V gives CDR1 SEHNR, CDR2 FQNEAQ (reference sequence). This CDR3 is 13 amino acids long. The V gene lost 2 bases and the J gene lost 0 bases, with 4 bases spanning the gap. CDR3 DNA: TGTGCCAGCAGCTTAACTGTGAACACTGAAGCTTTCTTT. Protein: CASSLTVNTEAFF.